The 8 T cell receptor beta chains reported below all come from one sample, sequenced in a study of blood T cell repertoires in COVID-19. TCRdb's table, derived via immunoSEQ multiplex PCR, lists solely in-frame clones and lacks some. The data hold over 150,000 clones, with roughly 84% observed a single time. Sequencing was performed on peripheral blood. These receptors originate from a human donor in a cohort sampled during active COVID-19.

This chain's CDR3 is CAISESGNSYNEQFF. In nucleotides, the CDR3 is TGTGCCATCAGTGAGAGCGGGAACTCCTACAATGAGCAGTTCTTC. The rearrangement links TRBV10-3 to TRBJ2-1; 7 bases map to TRBD2. Per germline, CDR1 ENHRY and CDR2 SYGVKD. The CDR3 covers 15 residues. Unmatched junction bases numbered 1, after V lost 2 bases and J lost 0 bases.

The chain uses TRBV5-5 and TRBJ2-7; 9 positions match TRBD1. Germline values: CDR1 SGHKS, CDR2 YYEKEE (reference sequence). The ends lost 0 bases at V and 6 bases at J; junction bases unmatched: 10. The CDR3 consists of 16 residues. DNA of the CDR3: TGTGCCAGCAGCTTGGCCAATTCCCCGGGACAGGGCGAGCAGTACTTC. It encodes CASSLANSPGQGEQYF. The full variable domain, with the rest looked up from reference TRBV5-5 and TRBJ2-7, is DAGVTQSPTHLIKTRGQQVTLRCSPISGHKSVSWYQQVLGQGPQFIFQYYEKEERGRGNFPDRFSARQFPNYSSELNVNALLLGDSALYLCASSLANSPGQGEQYFGPGTRLTVT.

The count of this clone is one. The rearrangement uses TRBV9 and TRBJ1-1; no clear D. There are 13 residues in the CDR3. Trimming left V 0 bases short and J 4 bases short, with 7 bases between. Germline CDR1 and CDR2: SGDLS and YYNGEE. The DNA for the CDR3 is TGTGCCAGCAGCGTAGAGGCAGGCACTGAAGCTTTCTTT. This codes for CASSVEAGTEAFF.

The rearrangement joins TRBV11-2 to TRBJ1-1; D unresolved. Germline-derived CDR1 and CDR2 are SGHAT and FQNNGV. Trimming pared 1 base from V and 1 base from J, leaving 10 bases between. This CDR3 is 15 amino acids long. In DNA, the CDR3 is TGTGCCAGCAGCTTAGTAGGTCAGGCGAACACTGAAGCTTTCTTT. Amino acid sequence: CASSLVGQANTEAFF.

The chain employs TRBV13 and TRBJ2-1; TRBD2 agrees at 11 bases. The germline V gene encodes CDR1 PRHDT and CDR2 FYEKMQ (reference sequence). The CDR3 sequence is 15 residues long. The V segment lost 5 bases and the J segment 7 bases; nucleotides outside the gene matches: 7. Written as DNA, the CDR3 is TGTGCCAGCAGCCTCGGAGGGACTAGCGGTAATGAGCAGTTCTTC. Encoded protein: CASSLGGTSGNEQFF.

The CDR3 region has the DNA TGCGCCAGCAGCCAAGTTCGGGATGCCTATGGCTACACCTTC. Its protein is CASSQVRDAYGYTF. V usage is TRBV4-1 and J usage is TRBJ1-2; D not resolved. CDR1 is MGHRA, CDR2 YSYEKL, per germline. Trimming took off 1 base at V and 4 bases at J, with 10 bases between the two ends. This CDR3 is 14 amino acids long.

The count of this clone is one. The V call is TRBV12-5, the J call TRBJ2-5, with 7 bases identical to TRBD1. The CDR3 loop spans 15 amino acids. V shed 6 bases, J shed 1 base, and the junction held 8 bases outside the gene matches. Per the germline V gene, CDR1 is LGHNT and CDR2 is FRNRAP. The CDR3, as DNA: TGTGCTAGTGGCCCCGGGACAGAACTCCAAGAGACCCAGTACTTC. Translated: CASGPGTELQETQYF.

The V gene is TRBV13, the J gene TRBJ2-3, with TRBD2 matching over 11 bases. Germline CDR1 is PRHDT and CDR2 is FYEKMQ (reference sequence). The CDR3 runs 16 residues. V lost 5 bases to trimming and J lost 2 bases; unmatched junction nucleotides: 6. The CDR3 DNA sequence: TGTGCCAGCAGCCCTACTAGCGGGAGTCCCACAGATACGCAGTATTTT. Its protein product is CASSPTSGSPTDTQYF. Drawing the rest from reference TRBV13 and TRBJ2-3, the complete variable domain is AAGVIQSPRHLIKEKRETATLKCYPIPRHDTVYWYQQGPGQDPQFLISFYEKMQSDKGSIPDRFSAQQFSDYHSELNMSSLELGDSALYFCASSPTSGSPTDTQYFGPGTRLTVL.